The 9 T cell receptor beta chains in this list originate from one sample, sequenced in a study of cytomegalovirus exposure and HLA in healthy donors. The PCR used 60 Vbeta and 13 Jbeta primers. Measured with immunoSEQ multiplex PCR; TCRdb has only the in-frame clones, and not every one. The sample lists about 220,000 clones; around 75% were seen once. Specimen: PBMCs. These receptor sequences come from a woman in her twenties or thirties in good health and CMV-seronegative.

This clone came up once. V and J are TRBV9 and TRBJ2-6; 9 nucleotides line up with TRBD2. The CDR3 runs to 20 residues. Germline V CDR1 and CDR2: SGDLS, YYNGEE. Trimming took 2 bases from V and 4 from J; bases not matched to a gene: 16. The CDR3 is CASSVPNSGTSRAGANVLTF. The CDR3 DNA is TGTGCCAGCAGCGTTCCGAATTCCGGGACTAGCCGCGCCGGGGCCAACGTCCTGACTTTC. The variable domain in full, with the rest retrieved from reference TRBV9 and TRBJ2-6, is DSGVTQTPKHLITATGQRVTLRCSPRSGDLSVYWYQQSLDQGLQFLIQYYNGEERAKGNILERFSAQQFPDLHSELNLSSLELGDSALYFCASSVPNSGTSRAGANVLTFGAGSRLTVL.

Here the CDR3 reads CATAPGQEGNGYTF. The CDR3 DNA is TGTGCCACTGCCCCGGGACAGGAGGGGAATGGCTACACCTTC. V gene TRBV6-5 combines with J gene TRBJ1-2; 8 bases agree with TRBD1. This CDR3 has 14 residues. CDR1 and CDR2 from the germline V gene are MNHEY and SVGAGI. With V trimmed by 10 bases and J by 6 bases, 13 bases remained unmatched.

The chain couples TRBV12-5 to TRBJ1-1; the D gene is possibly TRBD1 (6 bases). This CDR3 has 21 amino acids. V lost 0 bases to trimming and J lost 4 bases, with 30 bases between them. The V gene's germline CDR1 is LGHNT and CDR2 FRNRAP. The CDR3 region is CASGLVFPSWIGGRRGTEAFF. The CDR3 DNA reads TGTGCTAGTGGTTTGGTTTTCCCCTCATGGATCGGGGGGCGCAGGGGCACTGAAGCTTTCTTT.

The chain combines TRBV9 with TRBJ2-3, with a weak D call TRBD1 (6 bases). The CDR3 is 16 residues long. The germline gives CDR1 SGDLS, CDR2 YYNGEE. The V and J ends lost 4 bases and 0 bases respectively, with 15 bases between them. The CDR3 coding sequence is TGTGCCAGCAGCATTCGACAGGCCGATAGCACAGATACGCAGTATTTT. Protein product: CASSIRQADSTDTQYF. Full variable domain (outside the CDR3, taken from reference TRBV9 and TRBJ2-3): DSGVTQTPKHLITATGQRVTLRCSPRSGDLSVYWYQQSLDQGLQFLIQYYNGEERAKGNILERFSAQQFPDLHSELNLSSLELGDSALYFCASSIRQADSTDTQYFGPGTRLTVL.

Note on this clone: A junction boundary mismatches the germline segment, possibly from a read error. This sequence joins TRBV7-9 and TRBJ1-4; D not resolved. Germline values: CDR1 SEHNR, CDR2 FQNEAQ (reference sequence). The CDR3 consists of 15 residues. Here the CDR3 DNA reads TGTTCCAGCAGCCAGACATCCGCTCCGAATGAAAAACTGTTTTTT. Protein sequence: CSSSQTSAPNEKLFF. The full variable domain, completed using reference TRBV7-9 and TRBJ1-4, is DTGVSQNPRHKITKRGQNVTFRCDPISEHNRLYWYRQTLGQGPEFLTYFQNEAQLEKSRLLSDRFSAERPKGSFSTLEIQRTEQGDSAMYLCSSSQTSAPNEKLFFGSGTQLSVL.

The chain employs TRBV7-3 and TRBJ2-3, with 7 nucleotides matching TRBD1. The CDR3 contains 14 residues. Germline V gene sequence: CDR1 SGHTA, CDR2 FQGTGA. J gave up 2 bases and V 4 bases, and 3 bases lay outside the gene matches. The CDR3 protein is CASSWDSLTDTQYF. CDR3 bases: TGTGCCAGCAGCTGGGACAGCCTCACAGATACGCAGTATTTT. The full variable domain, rest sourced from reference TRBV7-3 and TRBJ2-3, is GAGVSQTPSNKVTEKGKYVELRCDPISGHTALYWYRQSLGQGPEFLIYFQGTGAADDSGLPNDRFFAVRPEGSVSTLKIQRTERGDSAVYLCASSWDSLTDTQYFGPGTRLTVL.

The V gene is TRBV9, the J gene TRBJ1-2; maybe TRBD1 (5 bases). The CDR3 is 14 residues long. The V end was cut by 0 bases, the J end by 7 bases, with 13 bases between. CDR1 and CDR2 (germline): SGDLS, YYNGEE. As DNA, the CDR3 is TGTGCCAGCAGCGTAGGAAGACAGCGAGTTGGCTACACCTTC. It codes for CASSVGRQRVGYTF.

This clone showed up just a few times. As DNA, the CDR3 is TGTGCCATCGGACAGGGGGCGGAGGACGAGCAGTACTTC. This encodes CAIGQGAEDEQYF. V is TRBV10-3 and J is TRBJ2-7, with 11 bases that match TRBD1. The CDR3 totals 13 residues. The V gene's germline CDR1 is ENHRY and CDR2 SYGVKD. Losses at the gene ends were 8 bases for V and 5 bases for J; bases not matched to a gene: 5.

This chain connects TRBV6-5 to TRBJ2-7; D is perhaps TRBD2 (5 bases). This CDR3 contains 15 residues. Between the trimmed V and J ends, which lost 2 bases and 3 bases, there was a span of 14 bases. The germline CDR1 and CDR2 sequences are MNHEY and SVGAGI. The CDR3 loop reads CASSYGPTTIYEQYF. In DNA, the CDR3 is TGTGCCAGCAGTTACGGACCGACTACAATCTACGAGCAGTACTTC.